Listed here are 31 T cell receptor beta chains from one sample, sequenced in a study of prognosis after radiotherapy for stage I lung cancer. TCR beta CDR3 was amplified from genomic DNA by two-round multiplex PCR. First-round PCR used primers specific to each TRBV and TRBJ gene. Each CDR3 protein gets one entry after TCRdb re-called the multiplex PCR reads with MiXCR. This sample has 20,000 to 30,000 distinct CDR3 sequences, with around 40% found just once. The sample was PBMCs, taken before or after stereotactic body radiation therapy (not recorded which). All receptors derive from a donor over 45 with non-small cell lung cancer.

This clonotype was seen at least ten times. The chain combines TRBV10-3 with TRBJ1-1; D might be TRBD1 (6 bases). Germline assignment: CDR1 ENHRY and CDR2 SYGVKD. The CDR3 sequence is 15 residues long. V was trimmed by 6 bases and J by 1 base, leaving 15 bases between them. The CDR3 DNA follows: TGTGCCATCAGGTCGGGAGACAGGCCGAACACTGAAGCTTTCTTT. Translating gives CAIRSGDRPNTEAFF.

This clonotype was seen more than once but under ten times. With a much larger clone just one base away, this may be a read error. Because the CDR3 is missing its conserved closing phenylalanine or tryptophan, this is likely a read error. V usage is TRBV25-1 and J usage is TRBJ1-2; D gene ambiguous. Trimming shortened V by 3 bases and J by 5 bases, and 10 bases separated the two germline ends. Looked up from germline, CDR1 is MGHDK and CDR2 is SYGVNS. There are 13 residues in the CDR3. For the CDR3, the DNA is TGTGCCAGCAGTGATTGGAGTGGGTATGGCTACACCCTC. Amino acids: CASSDWSGYGYTL.

By its share, this clonotype is medium-sized. The V call is TRBV6-1, the J call TRBJ1-6; weak D call: TRBD1 (6 bases). V lost 6 bases and J lost 8, with 20 bases in between. CDR1 MNHNS and CDR2 SASEGT come from the germline V gene. The CDR3 totals 16 residues. The CDR3 DNA is TGTGCCAGCAGAGAATCCAACAGGGTCTACGATTCACCCCTCCACTTT. Translating gives CASRESNRVYDSPLHF.

This clonotype has a count of ten or more. This chain connects TRBV30 to TRBJ1-6; D unresolved. The V gene lost 0 bases and the J gene lost 13 bases, with 10 bases spanning the gap. Germline CDR1 GTSNPN, CDR2 SVGIG (reference sequence). The CDR3 loop spans 12 amino acids. For the CDR3, the DNA is TGTGCCTGGAGTGTACGGGGAGGTCCCCTCCACTTT. It is translated as CAWSVRGGPLHF.

The chain joins TRBV20-1 to TRBJ2-1; possibly TRBD1 or TRBD2 for D (5 bases each). CDR1 and CDR2 (germline): DFQATT, SNEGSKA (reference sequence). Trimming removed 5 bases at V and 2 bases at J, with 13 bases between. There are 14 residues in the CDR3. This CDR3 reads CSAGDGEAYNEQFF. CDR3 coding DNA: TGCAGTGCTGGGGACGGCGAAGCCTACAATGAGCAGTTCTTC.

Regarding this clonotype: This likely traces to a read error, being one base from a far larger clone. The gene calls are TRBV6-9 and TRBJ2-3, with 9 bases identical to TRBD1. Trimming took 3 bases from V and 2 from J; bases not matched to a gene: 9. The CDR3 is made up of 17 amino acids. Germline V gene data show CDR1 as MNHGY and CDR2 as SVAAGI. CDR3 protein: CASSYSTGGFYTDTQYF. CDR3 in DNA: TGTGCCAGCAGTTACTCGACAGGGGGATTTTACACAGATACGCAGTATTTT.

This clonotype was found many times. The chain uses TRBV7-9 and TRBJ1-1; TRBD1 aligns across 9 bases. Germline lookup yields CDR1 SEHNR and CDR2 FQNEAQ (reference sequence). V gave up 2 bases and J gave up 10 bases; unmatched junction bases: 8. This CDR3 region has 14 residues. CDR3 nucleotide sequence: TGTGCCAGCAGCTTAAGGACAGGGGCCGTCGGAGCTTTCTTT. Its translation is CASSLRTGAVGAFF.

The genes are TRBV12-5 and TRBJ2-7; 8 bases agree with TRBD2. The CDR3 is 12 amino acids. Germline V gene sequence: CDR1 LGHNT, CDR2 FRNRAP. J gave up 1 base and V 8 bases, and 1 base lay outside the gene matches. The CDR3 nucleotides read TGTGCTAGTAGCGGGAGATCCTACGAGCAGTACTTC. Residues: CASSGRSYEQYF.

The gene calls are TRBV6-9 and TRBJ2-1; 8 bases match TRBD2. The germline V gene has CDR1 MNHGY and CDR2 SVAAGI. The CDR3 consists of 19 residues. V dropped 4 bases and J dropped 0; count of bases not matched to a gene: 14. CDR3 sequence: CASSSHASGSSSSYNEQFF. CDR3 DNA sequence: TGTGCCAGCAGTTCACACGCGAGCGGGAGTTCGAGCTCCTACAATGAGCAGTTCTTC.

The chain couples TRBV12-3 or TRBV12-4 to TRBJ1-4; D gene uncertain. The CDR3 consists of 13 residues. V lost 1 base, J lost 8 bases, and 8 bases lay in between. The CDR3 nucleotides are TGTGCCAGCAGTTTAGGCCAGCGAGAAAAACTGTTTTTT. Encoded protein: CASSLGQREKLFF.

This clonotype was detected once. This likely stems from a read error, as it lies one base from a far larger clone. V and J are TRBV5-1 and TRBJ2-1; possibly TRBD1 for D (6 bases). The CDR3 runs 15 residues. Germline V CDR1 and CDR2: SGHRS, YFSETQ. Between the trimmed V and J ends, which lost 1 base and 10 bases, there was a span of 18 bases. DNA of the CDR3: TGCGCCAGCAGCTTGCTCGGAGACAGGAACTACGAGCAGTTCTTC. This codes for CASSLLGDRNYEQFF.

This clonotype has more than one count but fewer than ten. The chain has TRBV5-4 and TRBJ2-3, with TRBD2 matching 13 bases. Germline V gives CDR1 SGHNT, CDR2 YYREEE (reference sequence). After removal of 2 bases from V and 3 bases from J, the junction contained 6 bases not matched to a gene. The CDR3 totals 17 residues. CDR3 loop: CASSLRLAGGGTDTQYF. In DNA, the CDR3 is TGTGCCAGCAGCTTAAGACTAGCGGGAGGAGGGACAGATACGCAGTATTTT.

The rearrangement joins TRBV20-1 to TRBJ2-7, with D unclear. The CDR3 has 11 residues. Trimming took off 2 bases at V and 3 bases at J, with 5 bases between the two ends. Germline CDR1 DFQATT, CDR2 SNEGSKA (reference sequence). CDR3 sequence reads: CSARFDYEQYF. CDR3 DNA: TGCAGTGCTAGATTTGACTACGAGCAGTACTTC.

This chain uses TRBV6-1 with TRBJ2-1, with TRBD2 identical over 8 bases. After removal of 9 bases from V and 8 bases from J, the junction contained 15 bases not matched to a gene. Germline assignment: CDR1 MNHNS and CDR2 SASEGT. CDR3 size: 15 residues. Here the CDR3 reads CASKRELLTGYEQFF. CDR3 nucleotide sequence: TGTGCCAGTAAGCGGGAGCTATTAACCGGTTATGAGCAGTTCTTC.

This clonotype was seen ten or more times. The chain couples TRBV2 to TRBJ2-7; no clear D. V was pared by 2 bases and J by 2 bases, with 10 bases between. The CDR3 loop spans 14 amino acids. Germline V gene sequence: CDR1 SNHLY, CDR2 FYNNEI. The CDR3 region has the DNA TGTGCCAGCAGTGAAAAGGGTTGGACCTACGAGCAGTACTTC. Translating it yields CASSEKGWTYEQYF.

This clonotype came up many times. The rearrangement joins TRBV6-1 to TRBJ1-1, with a possible D match to TRBD1 (5 bases). Trimming removed 10 bases at V and 0 bases at J, with 21 bases between. The CDR3 consists of 16 residues. The germline V gene has CDR1 MNHNS and CDR2 SASEGT. CDR3 in DNA: TGTGCCACGGTGGCAACGGGGGGGTCGGTGAACACTGAAGCTTTCTTT. Amino acids: CATVATGGSVNTEAFF.

V and J are TRBV10-1 and TRBJ2-7; D gene ambiguous. The germline gives CDR1 WNHNN, CDR2 SYGVQD (reference sequence). This CDR3 is built from 13 residues. V was trimmed by 5 bases and J by 3 bases, leaving 11 bases between them. The chain's CDR3 is CASSLDLGYEQYF. CDR3 DNA: TGCGCCAGCAGTCTAGACCTCGGCTACGAGCAGTACTTC.

This clonotype was counted ten times or more. This CDR3 reads CASGVRASNQPQHF. The CDR3 DNA follows: TGTGCCAGTGGCGTCAGGGCGAGCAATCAGCCCCAGCATTTT. J is TRBJ1-5 and V is TRBV19; D might be TRBD1 (5 bases). V was clipped by 8 bases and J by 1 base, with 12 bases between them. Germline assignment: CDR1 LNHDA and CDR2 SQIVND (reference sequence). The CDR3 is 14 amino acids.

The rearrangement links TRBV6-1 to TRBJ2-7, with 12 bases fitting TRBD2. This CDR3 comprises 17 residues. Looked up from germline, CDR1 is MNHNS and CDR2 is SASEGT. V lost 3 bases and J lost 11; bases outside the gene matches: 17. CDR3 nucleotides: TGTGCCAGCAGTGATCCTAGCGGGAGGGGATCCTACAATGAGAAGTACTTC. Protein product: CASSDPSGRGSYNEKYF.

Remarks on this clonotype: A read error may explain this, as a much larger clone is one base away. J is TRBJ2-5 and V is TRBV5-5, with 13 bases identical to TRBD2. This CDR3 is 17 amino acids long. The germline V gene has CDR1 SGHKS and CDR2 YYEKEE (reference sequence). CDR3 protein: CASSSTSGRPGKETHYF. The CDR3 bases are TGTGCCAGCAGCTCGACTAGCGGGAGGCCGGGAAAAGAGACCCATTACTTC.

The table lists this clonotype with many counts. The V and J genes are TRBV19 and TRBJ2-3, with a weak D call TRBD1 (6 bases). V was pared by 3 bases and J by 0 bases, with 10 bases between. Germline loops: CDR1 LNHDA, CDR2 SQIVND (reference sequence). This CDR3 is built from 15 residues. CDR3 sequence reads: CASSMTGLSTDTQYF. The CDR3 coding sequence is TGTGCCAGTAGTATGACAGGACTTAGCACAGATACGCAGTATTTT.

About this clonotype itself: This may stem from a read error, because a much larger clone lies one nucleotide away. This sequence joins TRBV28 and TRBJ2-5, with D uncertain. This CDR3 has 12 residues. Between the trimmed V and J ends, which lost 5 bases and 4 bases, there was a span of 8 bases. Germline V gives CDR1 MDHEN, CDR2 SYDVKM. This CDR3 is CASSTYRETQYF. DNA of the CDR3: TGTGCCAGCAGTACGTACAGAGAGACCCAGTACTTC.

This clonotype was counted a few times. CDR3 sequence (DNA): TGTGCCAGCAGTGACTCCGGGACTAGCGGGGCCGGGGAGCTGTTTTTT. Translated, it gives CASSDSGTSGAGELFF. V gene TRBV6-4 combines with J gene TRBJ2-2; 13 nucleotides line up with TRBD2. The CDR3 totals 16 residues. In germline, CDR1 is MRHNA, CDR2 SNTAGT. The ends lost 0 bases at V and 6 bases at J; junction bases unmatched: 1.

This clonotype was seen many times. The chain carries TRBV25-1 and TRBJ2-1; 9 bases agree with TRBD1. CDR1 is MGHDK, CDR2 SYGVNS, per germline. CDR3 length equals 15 residues. After removal of 7 bases from V and 5 bases from J, the junction contained 9 bases not matched to a gene. CDR3 loop: CASTDTGQGDNEQFF. The CDR3 DNA reads as TGTGCCAGCACCGATACGGGACAGGGAGACAATGAGCAGTTCTTC.

This chain joins TRBV6-4 and TRBJ2-1; D gene uncertain. CDR3 length equals 13 residues. Trimming removed 2 bases at V and 1 base at J, with 3 bases between. The germline CDR1 and CDR2 sequences are MRHNA and SNTAGT. The CDR3 nucleotides read TGTGCCAGCAGTGACAGGTCCTACAATGAGCAGTTCTTC. This translates into CASSDRSYNEQFF.

This clonotype was observed many times. V gene TRBV12-3 or TRBV12-4 combines with J gene TRBJ1-1; no reliable D call. The length of the CDR3 is 13 residues. Trimming removed 3 bases from V and 1 base from J, with 6 bases in between. CDR3 region: CASSFSQNTEAFF. DNA of the CDR3: TGTGCCAGCAGTTTTTCCCAGAACACTGAAGCTTTCTTT.

This clonotype was seen many times. V and J are TRBV5-1 and TRBJ2-2; D might be TRBD1 (5 bases). Germline V gives CDR1 SGHRS, CDR2 YFSETQ. The CDR3 spans 14 residues. V dropped 0 bases and J dropped 5 bases, with 8 bases sitting between them. The CDR3 loop reads CASSLVGQTGELFF. CDR3 nucleotide sequence: TGCGCCAGCAGCTTGGTGGGGCAGACCGGGGAGCTGTTTTTT.

This clonotype is termed medium-sized. This chain links TRBV6-2 or TRBV6-3 with TRBJ1-2; no firm D call. With 6 bases removed from V and 5 bases from J, the gap between germline ends came to 16 bases. Looked up from germline, CDR1 is MNHEY and CDR2 is SVGEGT. The length of the CDR3 is 14 residues. The CDR3 reads CASSHRTGRYGYTF. DNA for the CDR3: TGTGCCAGCAGCCATCGGACGGGAAGGTATGGCTACACCTTC.

This clonotype is labeled medium-sized. This chain joins TRBV11-1 and TRBJ1-2; the D is unclear. CDR3 length equals 11 residues. The V and J ends lost 4 bases and 5 bases respectively, with 5 bases between them. The V gene's germline CDR1 is SGHAT and CDR2 FQDESV (reference sequence). Written as DNA, the CDR3 is TGTGCCAGCAGCTCCACATATGGCTACACCTTC. Translating gives CASSSTYGYTF.

The chain recombines TRBV3-1 with TRBJ1-2, with 12 bases fitting TRBD1. The ends lost 4 bases at V and 3 bases at J; junction bases unmatched: 3. Germline values: CDR1 LGHDT, CDR2 YNNKEL (reference sequence). CDR3 length: 15 residues. The CDR3: CASSRGTGGDYGYTF. In DNA form, the CDR3 reads TGTGCCAGCAGCCGGGGGACAGGGGGCGACTATGGCTACACCTTC.

The chain links TRBV6-4 to TRBJ2-7; 10 bases are a match to TRBD2. The CDR3 sequence is 16 residues long. CDR1 is MRHNA and CDR2 is SNTAGT in the germline V gene. The CDR3 here is CVTDRVLAGAEYEQYF. CDR3 coding DNA: TGTGTCACCGACCGGGTGCTAGCGGGAGCGGAGTACGAGCAGTACTTC.